This TCR beta chain was documented in a study of blood T cell repertoires in COVID-19. The overall study: Specimens from acute and convalescent COVID-19 originated in the United States, Italy and Spain. PBMCs, B-cell-depleted T cells, or T cells provided the cDNA or gDNA that made up the material.

As handled by the study authors: Amplification of reference gene primers was used by the study to estimate nucleated cell counts. Sequencing used immunoSEQ multiplex PCR; TCRdb keeps in-frame clones, though not all of them. The D gene and trimming were derived from the DNA, and the V and J assignments and clone size from that table. Found here are over 65,000 clones, 81% of them singletons; the top ten hold around a tenth. The CDR3 covers 16 residues. Per the germline V gene, CDR1 is SNHLY and CDR2 is FYNNEI. V was clipped by 7 bases and J by 5 bases; unmatched bases: 17. The genes are TRBV2 and TRBJ2-7; TRBD1 matches at 7 bases. The receptor was derived from a human donor in a cohort sampled during active COVID-19. Input material: peripheral blood. The CDR3 region is CASITVDRYLNDEQYF. CDR3 bases: TGTGCCAGCATCACCGTGGACAGGTATCTTAACGACGAGCAGTACTTC.